The text below deals with one TCR beta chain. The antigen is undetermined. V gave up 3 bases and J gave up 2 bases; unmatched junction bases: 3. Looked up from germline, CDR1 is SGHDT and CDR2 is YYEEEE. This CDR3 has 16 amino acids. This specimen belongs to a study of persistence of HIV-infected CD4 T cells. Findings and limits, study-wide: The rare CMV-responding cells with HIV-1 proviruses were not separately TCR-sequenced.

Lysates of CMV-infected fibroblasts at 8 to 10 ug/mL stimulated these cells. CD40L/CD69 double-negative CD45RO-high memory CD4+ T cells were collected. The immunoSEQ assay was version 4, run in survey mode. The repertoire was sequenced with immunoSEQ multiplex PCR; TCRdb's copy has only in-frame clones and lacks some. The sample comprises 40,000 to 55,000 clones, about 80% of which are singletons, and about 3% rests with the top ten. This chain uses TRBV5-6 with TRBJ2-7; 15 bases match TRBD2. This TCR was sampled from an adult man with HIV who was CMV-seropositive. This sample comprised CD4+ T cells sorted from PBMCs after approximately 19-hour stimulation, obtained from a patient who received antiretroviral therapy. The CDR3 bases are TGTGCCAGCAGCTGGGGACTAGCGGGAGGAGCCTACGAGCAGTACTTC. Its protein is CASSWGLAGGAYEQYF.